Each of the 32 T cell receptor beta chains below was sequenced from the same sample in a study of vaccination effects on CD4 cells after COVID-19. Clones were read by immunoSEQ multiplex PCR, and TCRdb kept only the in-frame ones, dropping some. The sample includes more than 35,000 clones, about 60% seen only once; the top ten take about 15%. These receptors' targets are unknown. Sequencing in the ViraFEST assay came after antigen-specific CD4+ T cells had been expanded with viral peptide pools, which were used to stimulate PBMC. Following 10 days of culture, CD4+ T cells were isolated. Absence of prior SARS-CoV-2 infection characterized the vaccine recipients, who showed negative nucleocapsid antibodies. The starting material was CD4+ T cells from PBMCs cultured with HCoV-OC43 spike peptides, obtained before COVID-19 vaccination. The sample's subset: HCoV-OC43 spike overlapping peptide pool stimulation. These receptors were taken from a human donor who received a COVID-19 vaccine.

This clone was observed a single time. V and J are TRBV30 and TRBJ2-2; a weak D match, TRBD1 (6 bases). V lost 5 bases to trimming and J lost 7 bases, with 14 bases between them. The V gene's germline CDR1 is GTSNPN and CDR2 SVGIG (reference sequence). The CDR3 has 13 residues. CDR3: CAWGGQQVGELFF. CDR3 DNA: TGTGCCTGGGGGGGCCAACAGGTCGGGGAGCTGTTTTTT.

The CDR3 loop reads CASSSTYGPPSETQYF. The DNA of the CDR3 is TGTGCCAGCAGCTCGACATACGGGCCGCCATCGGAGACCCAGTACTTC. The chain couples TRBV5-5 to TRBJ2-5, with D uncertain. V shed 3 bases and J shed 5 bases, with 20 bases lying between them. The CDR3 covers 16 residues. Per the germline V gene, CDR1 is SGHKS and CDR2 is YYEKEE (reference sequence).

The V call is TRBV30, the J call TRBJ1-1; the match to TRBD1 covers 7 bases. The CDR3 consists of 13 residues. Trimming removed 3 bases from V and 4 bases from J; junction bases left unmatched: 5. Germline CDR1 is GTSNPN and CDR2 is SVGIG (reference sequence). CDR3 in DNA: TGTGCCTGGAGCCCGGACAGGCGCACTGAAGCTTTCTTT. The encoded protein is CAWSPDRRTEAFF.

The chain uses TRBV5-8 and TRBJ2-1; 10 bases are a match to TRBD2. This CDR3 is 15 amino acids long. J was trimmed by 3 bases and V by 3 bases; bases with no gene match: 3. CDR1 SGHTS and CDR2 YDEGEE come from the germline V gene. The CDR3 reads CASSSGLAFYNEQFF. The CDR3 DNA reads as TGTGCCAGCAGCTCGGGACTAGCGTTCTACAATGAGCAGTTCTTC.

The chain is built from TRBV9 and TRBJ1-2, with 9 positions matching TRBD1. In germline, CDR1 is SGDLS, CDR2 YYNGEE. The CDR3 is made up of 17 amino acids. Trimming removed 4 bases from V and 0 bases from J; junction bases left unmatched: 10. CDR3 DNA: TGTGCCAGCAGCTCCTCGGGACAGGGAAGAACTAACTATGGCTACACCTTC. It translates to CASSSSGQGRTNYGYTF.

The chain carries TRBV9 and TRBJ1-4; TRBD1 might be the D (6 bases). From germline, CDR1 is SGDLS and CDR2 YYNGEE. The V gene lost 0 bases and the J gene lost 8 bases, with 11 bases spanning the gap. This CDR3 contains 14 residues. The CDR3 is CASSVGGLGEKLFF. CDR3 nucleotide sequence: TGTGCCAGCAGCGTAGGGGGGCTTGGAGAAAAACTGTTTTTT.

The chain is built from TRBV11-2 and TRBJ2-1; 8 bases map to TRBD2. The CDR3 runs 17 residues. J lost 0 bases, V lost 2 bases, and 6 bases had no gene match. Per germline, CDR1 SGHAT and CDR2 FQNNGV. As DNA, the CDR3 is TGTGCCAGCAGCTTACGGGAGGGAGGAAACTCCTACAATGAGCAGTTCTTC. This translates into CASSLREGGNSYNEQFF. Complete variable domain (other parts from reference TRBV11-2 and TRBJ2-1): EAGVAQSPRYKIIEKRQSVAFWCNPISGHATLYWYQQILGQGPKLLIQFQNNGVVDDSQLPKDRFSAERLKGVDSTLKIQPAKLEDSAVYLCASSLREGGNSYNEQFFGPGTRLTVL.

The rearrangement joins TRBV4-2 to TRBJ2-1, with 13 bases matching TRBD2. The CDR3 is 17 residues long. The V and J ends lost 4 bases and 6 bases, in that order; junction bases with no gene match: 9. Germline V gene sequence: CDR1 LGHNA, CDR2 YNFKEQ. The CDR3 DNA reads as TGTGCCAGCAGCCCGCCACTAGCGGGAGGGCGGGGCAATGAGCAGTTCTTC. It yields the protein CASSPPLAGGRGNEQFF.

This clone has a handful of counts. The chain combines TRBV5-4 with TRBJ1-2; 12 positions match TRBD1. This CDR3 is 16 amino acids long. With 3 bases clipped from V and 2 bases from J, the junction kept 5 bases outside the gene matches. The germline V gene encodes CDR1 SGHNT and CDR2 YYREEE (reference sequence). DNA of the CDR3: TGTGCCAGCAGCTGGGGACAGGGGGCGCGAAACTATGGCTACACCTTC. This translates into CASSWGQGARNYGYTF.

The gene calls are TRBV11-2 and TRBJ2-1; 7 bases fit TRBD1. CDR1 SGHAT and CDR2 FQNNGV come from the germline V gene. The CDR3 loop spans 15 amino acids. The J segment lost 7 bases and the V segment lost 5 bases, leaving 11 bases of the junction unmatched. The CDR3 coding sequence is TGTGCCAGCAGCGCGTCAGCCGGGACAGTAAATGAGCAGTTCTTC. Translating gives CASSASAGTVNEQFF.

This sequence joins TRBV20-1 and TRBJ2-7; TRBD2 matches at 9 bases. CDR1 is DFQATT, CDR2 SNEGSKA, per germline (reference sequence). V was pared by 3 bases and J by 5 bases, with 8 bases of the junction left unmatched. The CDR3 totals 14 residues. Written as DNA, the CDR3 is TGCAGTGCTAGTCAGAATAGCGGGAGAGACGAGCAGTACTTC. It is translated as CSASQNSGRDEQYF.

The J gene is TRBJ2-5, the V gene TRBV5-1; D might be TRBD2 (7 bases). This CDR3 has 15 residues. V shed 5 bases and J shed 5 bases, with 19 bases lying between them. Germline V gene lookup returns CDR1 SGHRS and CDR2 YFSETQ. CDR3 in DNA: TGCGCCAGCAGTCCCGGCGGGGGCCACAAGGAGACCCAGTACTTC. Residues: CASSPGGGHKETQYF.

This clone turned up a few times. The chain has TRBV5-5 and TRBJ1-2, with a weak D call TRBD1 (5 bases). The CDR3 runs 14 residues. The ends were cut back, 4 bases at V and 4 bases at J, with 14 bases in the middle. The germline gives CDR1 SGHKS, CDR2 YYEKEE (reference sequence). The CDR3 loop is CASSVDGGGYGYTF. The CDR3 region has the DNA TGTGCCAGCAGCGTGGACGGGGGTGGCTATGGCTACACCTTC.

The chain recombines TRBV5-8 with TRBJ2-5; D possibly uses TRBD1 or TRBD2 (5 bases each). This CDR3 is built from 18 residues. V shed 0 bases and J shed 5 bases, with 23 bases lying between them. The germline V gene encodes CDR1 SGHTS and CDR2 YDEGEE. The chain's CDR3 is CASSLGVRVVSGLETQYF. The CDR3, as DNA: TGTGCCAGCAGCTTGGGGGTCAGGGTGGTCTCGGGATTGGAGACCCAGTACTTC.

A few counts support this clone. The chain has TRBV5-4 and TRBJ1-2, with a possible D match to TRBD1 (5 bases). V lost 0 bases and J 7 bases, leaving 16 bases between the germline ends. The length of the CDR3 is 15 residues. The germline CDR1 and CDR2 sequences are SGHNT and YYREEE (reference sequence). The CDR3 loop is CASSLGGEAVGGYTF. The CDR3, as DNA: TGTGCCAGCAGCTTGGGAGGGGAGGCCGTAGGTGGCTACACCTTC. Variable domain in full (rest from reference TRBV5-4 and TRBJ1-2): ETGVTQSPTHLIKTRGQQVTLRCSSQSGHNTVSWYQQALGQGPQFIFQYYREEENGRGNFPPRFSGLQFPNYSSELNVNALELDDSALYLCASSLGGEAVGGYTFGSGTRLTVV.

By proportion, this clone is medium-sized. The gene calls are TRBV21-1 and TRBJ1-1. TRBV21-1 is a listed pseudogene. This CDR3 is 15 amino acids long. In DNA, the CDR3 is TGTGCCAGCAGCAAAGTAGGGATAATGAACACTGAAGCTTTCTTT. Translating it yields CASSKVGIMNTEAFF.

As DNA, the CDR3 is TGTGCCAGCAGCGAGTTCAGGGGCTACGAGCAGTACTTC. It translates to CASSEFRGYEQYF. The chain employs TRBV6-5 and TRBJ2-7; possible D gene TRBD1, 6 bases. Trimming left V 6 bases short and J 3 bases short, with 12 bases between. The germline CDR1 and CDR2 sequences are MNHEY and SVGAGI. The CDR3 totals 13 residues.

This clone appeared a few times. The gene calls are TRBV25-1 and TRBJ2-7; perhaps TRBD1 as D (6 bases). Germline-derived CDR1 and CDR2 are MGHDK and SYGVNS. V lost 3 bases, J lost 4 bases, and 10 bases lay in between. The CDR3 spans 13 residues. The CDR3 nucleotides read TGTGCCAGCAGTGACACAGGGAGTTACGAGCAGTACTTC. As protein: CASSDTGSYEQYF.

This clone has just a few counts. The chain uses TRBV20-1 and TRBJ2-7, with D possibly matching TRBD2 (5 bases). Trimming stripped 5 bases from V and 5 bases from J, with 10 bases between. The CDR3 has 11 amino acids. In germline, CDR1 is DFQATT, CDR2 SNEGSKA (reference sequence). CDR3 DNA sequence: TGCAGTGCTTCAGGACTCAACGAGCAGTACTTC. Its protein product is CSASGLNEQYF.

V is TRBV7-2 and J is TRBJ1-5; 7 nucleotides agree with TRBD1. J was trimmed by 3 bases and V by 1 base; bases with no gene match: 3. Per germline, CDR1 SGHTA and CDR2 FQGNSA. The CDR3 has 15 amino acids. The CDR3 reads CASSLDRGYNQPQHF. Here the CDR3 DNA reads TGTGCCAGCAGCTTAGACAGGGGATACAATCAGCCCCAGCATTTT.

The V and J genes are TRBV5-6 and TRBJ1-1; D call uncertain. V lost 6 bases, J lost 1 base, and 13 bases lay in between. Germline V lookup: CDR1 SGHDT, CDR2 YYEEEE. This CDR3 contains 14 residues. The CDR3 region has the DNA TGTGCCAGCACCTCCCGTCGGACGAACACTGAAGCTTTCTTT. Amino acids: CASTSRRTNTEAFF.

The chain couples TRBV2 to TRBJ2-1; 10 nucleotides agree with TRBD2. Unmatched junction bases numbered 13, after V lost 7 bases and J lost 4 bases. The CDR3 sequence is 17 residues long. Germline V gives CDR1 SNHLY, CDR2 FYNNEI. CDR3 nucleotide sequence: TGTGCCAGCAAAGGGCACTTCGGACTAGCGGCTTACAATGAGCAGTTCTTC. This encodes CASKGHFGLAAYNEQFF.

The chain couples TRBV7-8 to TRBJ2-1; 10 bases map to TRBD2. The CDR3 length is 15 residues. Germline V gives CDR1 SGHVS, CDR2 FQNEAQ. After removal of 3 bases from V and 6 bases from J, the junction contained 5 bases not matched to a gene. The CDR3 sequence: CASSFERGGLNEQFF. In nucleotides, the CDR3 is TGTGCCAGCAGCTTCGAGCGGGGGGGCCTCAATGAGCAGTTCTTC.

The chain carries TRBV25-1 and TRBJ1-2, with D unresolved. Between the trimmed V and J ends, which lost 8 bases and 2 bases, there was a span of 12 bases. Per germline, CDR1 MGHDK and CDR2 SYGVNS. This CDR3 has 13 amino acids. The CDR3 sequence: CASSPRVNYGYTF. The DNA for the CDR3 is TGTGCCAGCTCCCCGAGGGTAAACTATGGCTACACCTTC.

The rearrangement links TRBV5-8 to TRBJ2-7, with D perhaps matching TRBD1 (7 bases). With 3 bases removed from V and 1 base from J, the gap between germline ends came to 14 bases. The CDR3 spans 15 residues. Germline-derived CDR1 and CDR2 are SGHTS and YDEGEE. The CDR3 DNA is TGTGCCAGCAGCTGGGGGGCGGGACAGTCCTACGAGCAGTACTTC. Translated: CASSWGAGQSYEQYF.

This clone came up a few times. The genes are TRBV7-2 and TRBJ1-6; 9 nucleotides line up with TRBD1. This CDR3 is built from 14 residues. Germline V gene data show CDR1 as SGHTA and CDR2 as FQGNSA. The V and J ends lost 4 bases and 8 bases, in that order; junction bases with no gene match: 3. For the CDR3, the DNA is TGTGCCAGCAGCTCACAGGGGGCGGATTCACCCCTCCACTTT. Amino acid sequence: CASSSQGADSPLHF. Looking up the rest from reference TRBV7-2 and TRBJ1-6 gives the full variable domain: GAGVSQSPSNKVTEKGKDVELRCDPISGHTALYWYRQSLGQGLEFLIYFQGNSAPDKSGLPSDRFSAERTGGSVSTLTIQRTQQEDSAVYLCASSSQGADSPLHFGNGTRLTVT.

The chain links TRBV7-2 to TRBJ2-1; 13 bases map to TRBD2. V was clipped by 4 bases and J by 8 bases; unmatched bases: 8. CDR1 SGHTA and CDR2 FQGNSA come from the germline V gene. The CDR3 runs 16 residues. Written as DNA, the CDR3 is TGTGCCAGCAGCTCCCCTACTAGCGGGAGGGTCTATGAGCAGTTCTTC. It translates to CASSSPTSGRVYEQFF.

This chain links TRBV18 with TRBJ2-7, with 8 bases fitting TRBD1. CDR1 is KGHSH, CDR2 LQKENI, per germline. J was trimmed by 4 bases and V by 2 bases; bases with no gene match: 10. The CDR3 totals 16 residues. The CDR3 bases are TGTGCCAGCTCACCAGGCCTGACAGGGGCCACTTACGAGCAGTACTTC. It is translated as CASSPGLTGATYEQYF. Using reference TRBV18 and TRBJ2-7 for the parts outside the CDR3, the full variable domain is NAGVMQNPRHLVRRRGQEARLRCSPMKGHSHVYWYRQLPEEGLKFMVYLQKENIIDESGMPKERFSAEFPKEGPSILRIQQVVRGDSAAYFCASSPGLTGATYEQYFGPGTRLTVT.

This clone was detected a few times. This rearrangement joins TRBV5-4 to TRBJ1-2; weak D call: TRBD1 (5 bases). V lost 0 bases and J lost 7, with 10 bases in between. There are 13 residues in the CDR3. Germline CDR1 is SGHNT and CDR2 is YYREEE (reference sequence). In DNA form, the CDR3 reads TGTGCCAGCAGCTTGGTTACAGGCTCTGGCTACACCTTC. This codes for CASSLVTGSGYTF. Combining the CDR3 with reference TRBV5-4 and TRBJ1-2 gives the whole variable domain ETGVTQSPTHLIKTRGQQVTLRCSSQSGHNTVSWYQQALGQGPQFIFQYYREEENGRGNFPPRFSGLQFPNYSSELNVNALELDDSALYLCASSLVTGSGYTFGSGTRLTVV.

The chain uses TRBV4-2 and TRBJ2-1, with 8 bases that match TRBD2. The CDR3 covers 16 residues. Unmatched junction bases numbered 10, after V lost 1 base and J lost 8 bases. Germline-derived CDR1 and CDR2 are LGHNA and YNFKEQ. This CDR3 reads CASSQGGASGYHEQFF. The CDR3 nucleotides read TGTGCCAGCAGCCAAGGCGGCGCTAGCGGGTATCATGAGCAGTTCTTC.

This clone was seen only a few times. The genes are TRBV19 and TRBJ1-6, with 9 bases identical to TRBD1. Germline-derived CDR1 and CDR2 are LNHDA and SQIVND (reference sequence). V gave up 3 bases and J gave up 10 bases; unmatched junction bases: 13. This CDR3 is built from 17 residues. The CDR3 loop is CASSIQPRDRVLSPLHF. CDR3 nucleotides: TGTGCCAGTAGTATCCAACCCCGGGACAGGGTCTTGTCACCCCTCCACTTT.

V gene TRBV15 combines with J gene TRBJ2-3, with D unclear. In germline, CDR1 is LNHNV, CDR2 YYDKDF (reference sequence). This CDR3 has 16 amino acids. Trimming removed 0 bases at V and 0 bases at J, with 10 bases between. CDR3 sequence: CATSRDAGPSTDTQYF. The CDR3, as DNA: TGTGCCACCAGCAGAGATGCCGGGCCTAGCACAGATACGCAGTATTTT.